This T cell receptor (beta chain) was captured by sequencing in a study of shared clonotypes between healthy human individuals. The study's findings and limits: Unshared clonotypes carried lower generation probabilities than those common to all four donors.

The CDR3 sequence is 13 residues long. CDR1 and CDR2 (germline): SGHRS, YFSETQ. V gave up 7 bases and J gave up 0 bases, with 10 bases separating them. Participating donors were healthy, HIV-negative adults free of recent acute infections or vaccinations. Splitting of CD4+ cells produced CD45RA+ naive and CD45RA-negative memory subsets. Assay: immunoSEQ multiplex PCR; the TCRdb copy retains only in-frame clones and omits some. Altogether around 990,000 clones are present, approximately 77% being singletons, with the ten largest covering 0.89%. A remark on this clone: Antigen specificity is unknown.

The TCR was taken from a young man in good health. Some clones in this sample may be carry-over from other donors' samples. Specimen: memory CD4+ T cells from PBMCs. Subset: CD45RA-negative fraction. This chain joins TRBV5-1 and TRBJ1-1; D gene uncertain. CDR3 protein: CASAVTLNTEAFF. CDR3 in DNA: TGCGCCAGCGCCGTTACATTGAACACTGAAGCTTTCTTT.